The present T cell receptor (beta chain) was sequenced within a study of shared clonotypes between healthy human individuals. It was CD45RO-negative cells, positively selected for CCR7, that made up naive CD8 cells, with terminally differentiated effector memory CD45RA+ cells excluded. Data came from immunoSEQ multiplex PCR; TCRdb stores just in-frame clones and leaves some out. The data show about 2 million clones, with roughly 95% seen just once and about 1.1% held by the top ten. Material: naive CD8+ T cells sorted from blood. The clonotype originates from a man younger than 30 in good health.

CDR3 amino acids: CASSPRLVNQPQHF. The DNA of the CDR3 is TGTGCCAGTAGTCCCCGACTCGTCAATCAGCCCCAGCATTTT. The chain combines TRBV19 with TRBJ1-5; D is unresolved. V was cut by 5 bases and J by 3 bases, with 11 bases left in between. Germline CDR1 is LNHDA and CDR2 is SQIVND (reference sequence). This CDR3 region has 14 residues.